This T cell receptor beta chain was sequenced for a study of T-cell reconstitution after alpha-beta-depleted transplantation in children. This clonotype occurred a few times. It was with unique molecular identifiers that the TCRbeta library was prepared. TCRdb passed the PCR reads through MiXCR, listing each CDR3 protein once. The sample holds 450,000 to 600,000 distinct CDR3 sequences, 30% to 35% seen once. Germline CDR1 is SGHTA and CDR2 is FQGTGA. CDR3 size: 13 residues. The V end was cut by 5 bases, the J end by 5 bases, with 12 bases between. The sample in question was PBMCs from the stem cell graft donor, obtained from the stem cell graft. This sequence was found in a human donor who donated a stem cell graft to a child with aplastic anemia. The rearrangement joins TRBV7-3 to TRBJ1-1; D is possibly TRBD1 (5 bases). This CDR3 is CASSADWGTEAFF. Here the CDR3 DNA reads TGTGCCAGCAGCGCTGACTGGGGGACTGAAGCTTTCTTT.